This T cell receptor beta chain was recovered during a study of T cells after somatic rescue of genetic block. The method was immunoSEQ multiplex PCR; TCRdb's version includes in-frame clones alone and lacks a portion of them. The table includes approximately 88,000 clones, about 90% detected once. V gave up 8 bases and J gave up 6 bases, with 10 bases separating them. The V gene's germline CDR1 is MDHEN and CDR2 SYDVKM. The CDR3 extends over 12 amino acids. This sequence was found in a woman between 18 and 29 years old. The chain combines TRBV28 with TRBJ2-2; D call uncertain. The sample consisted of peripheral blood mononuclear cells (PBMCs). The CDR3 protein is CASLGNPGELFF. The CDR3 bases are TGTGCCAGCCTAGGAAATCCCGGGGAGCTGTTTTTT. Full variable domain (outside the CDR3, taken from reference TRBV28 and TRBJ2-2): DVKVTQSSRYLVKRTGEKVFLECVQDMDHENMFWYRQDPGLGLRLIYFSYDVKMKEKGDIPEGYSVSREKKERFSLILESASTNQTSMYLCASLGNPGELFFGEGSRLTVL.